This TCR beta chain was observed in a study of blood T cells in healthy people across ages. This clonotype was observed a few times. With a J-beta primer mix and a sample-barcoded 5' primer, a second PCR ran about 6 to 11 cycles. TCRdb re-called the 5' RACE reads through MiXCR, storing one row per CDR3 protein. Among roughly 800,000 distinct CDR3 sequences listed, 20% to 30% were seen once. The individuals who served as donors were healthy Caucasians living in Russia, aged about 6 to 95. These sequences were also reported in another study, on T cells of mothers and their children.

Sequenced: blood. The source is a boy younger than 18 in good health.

The CDR3 DNA sequence: TGTGCCATCAGTGGAGGGGACAGGGGGAACTATGGCTACACCTTC. This translates into CAISGGDRGNYGYTF. The chain uses TRBV10-3 and TRBJ1-2, with 11 nucleotides matching TRBD1. The CDR3 extends over 15 amino acids. V shed 4 bases, J shed 2 bases, and the junction held 3 bases outside the gene matches. Germline CDR1 and CDR2: ENHRY and SYGVKD.